This T cell receptor beta chain is drawn from a study of cytomegalovirus exposure and HLA in healthy donors. Study as a whole: Among the roughly 400 genotyped donors, 65% to 85% were placed in the Caucasian-associated ancestry cluster.

Study-level results: Follow-up analysis found HLA locus-dependent TCR association rates, highest for DRB1 and lowest for HLA-C.

Turning to this clone: Its target is not known.

V lost 7 bases, J lost 4 bases, and 3 bases stayed unmatched. The CDR3 is 13 amino acids. Per the germline V gene, CDR1 is ENHRY and CDR2 is SYGVKD. PCR was performed using 60 Vbeta and 13 Jbeta primers. The protocol was immunoSEQ multiplex PCR, while the TCRdb copy is restricted to in-frame clones and leaves out a portion. The sample shows about 250,000 clones, approximately 91% of them seen only once. The chain combines TRBV10-3 with TRBJ2-1; TRBD1 matches 8 bases. Material for sequencing was PBMCs. This TCR came from a girl under 10 years old in good health and CMV-seronegative. The DNA for the CDR3 is TGTGCCATCACCGGACAGGGATACAATGAGCAGTTCTTC. This codes for CAITGQGYNEQFF.